The 5 T cell receptor beta chains below all came from one sample that was sequenced in a study of OX40 agonist ivuxolimab in advanced cancers. Produced via immunoSEQ multiplex PCR; TCRdb's table is partial and in-frame only. Of about 78,000 clones listed, 84% are singletons. This specimen consisted of CD4+ or CD8+ T cells sorted from blood, obtained in a trial of the OX40 agonist ivuxolimab. Receptor source: an adult with an advanced solid tumor such as melanoma, head and neck, liver or kidney cancer.

V and J are TRBV4-3 and TRBJ1-6; D might be TRBD1 (5 bases). Germline V gene sequence: CDR1 LGHNA, CDR2 YSLEER. CDR3 length: 13 residues. V lost 3 bases and J 8 bases, leaving 8 bases between the germline ends. The CDR3 nucleotides are TGCGCCAGCAGCCAGGGGGGGGATTCACCCCTCCACTTT. The encoded protein is CASSQGGDSPLHF.

The J gene is TRBJ1-5, the V gene TRBV6-1; D is possibly TRBD1 (6 bases). The length of the CDR3 is 15 residues. Deletions cut 2 bases from V and 0 bases from J, with 8 bases between. Germline CDR1 is MNHNS and CDR2 is SASEGT. As DNA, the CDR3 is TGTGCCAGCAGTGAACGCAGGGGTAGCAATCAGCCCCAGCATTTT. Residues: CASSERRGSNQPQHF.

This chain joins TRBV2 and TRBJ2-3, with no clear D. This CDR3 has 13 amino acids. Germline values: CDR1 SNHLY, CDR2 FYNNEI. V was shortened by 2 bases and J by 1 base, with 4 bases between the two germline ends. CDR3 in DNA: TGTGCCAGCAGTGAACAGGGCACAGATACGCAGTATTTT. It translates to CASSEQGTDTQYF.

The chain joins TRBV15 to TRBJ1-2; tentative D call: TRBD1 (6 bases). Trimming shortened V by 0 bases and J by 5 bases, and 16 bases separated the two germline ends. The CDR3 consists of 16 residues. Looked up from germline, CDR1 is LNHNV and CDR2 is YYDKDF (reference sequence). The CDR3 region has the DNA TGTGCCACCAGCAGAGATGGGGAGGGGGGAAGATATGGCTACACCTTC. This gives the protein CATSRDGEGGRYGYTF. The whole variable domain, remainder taken from reference TRBV15 and TRBJ1-2, is DAMVIQNPRYQVTQFGKPVTLSCSQTLNHNVMYWYQQKSSQAPKLLFHYYDKDFNNEADTPDNFQSRRPNTSFCFLDIRSPGLGDTAMYLCATSRDGEGGRYGYTFGSGTRLTVV.

The sample holds one count of this clone. This chain connects TRBV6-1 to TRBJ1-1; the D gene is possibly TRBD1 (5 bases). Trimming pared 3 bases from V and 3 bases from J, leaving 11 bases between. Per the germline V gene, CDR1 is MNHNS and CDR2 is SASEGT. This CDR3 has 14 residues. The CDR3 is CASSDRGWDTEAFF. CDR3 DNA sequence: TGTGCCAGCAGTGATCGGGGCTGGGACACTGAAGCTTTCTTT.